This entry describes one T cell receptor (beta chain). Its antigen is not known. TCRdb's copy holds only in-frame clones and misses some; the assay was immunoSEQ multiplex PCR. The table has around 30,000 clones, roughly 96% seen once. The entry originates in a study of circulating and synovial CD4+ cells in juvenile arthritis. Study observations and caveats: Circulating pathogenic-like lymphocytes shared a substantially higher fraction of CDR3 sequences with synovium than bulk blood. T cell genome counts differed by at least an order of magnitude between CPL and CD4 samples.

Samples derive from patients with active juvenile idiopathic arthritis. This CDR3 spans 12 amino acids. V shed 6 bases and J 7 bases; nucleotides not matched to a gene: 5. The V gene's germline CDR1 is SGHAT and CDR2 FQNNGV. The sample consisted of CD4+ T cells from blood. The clonotype originates from a human donor with juvenile idiopathic arthritis. The chain is built from TRBV11-2 and TRBJ2-7; 8 nucleotides agree with TRBD1. The CDR3 DNA reads TGTGCCAGCAGTACGGGGACAGGTGAGCAGTACTTC. It is translated as CASSTGTGEQYF.